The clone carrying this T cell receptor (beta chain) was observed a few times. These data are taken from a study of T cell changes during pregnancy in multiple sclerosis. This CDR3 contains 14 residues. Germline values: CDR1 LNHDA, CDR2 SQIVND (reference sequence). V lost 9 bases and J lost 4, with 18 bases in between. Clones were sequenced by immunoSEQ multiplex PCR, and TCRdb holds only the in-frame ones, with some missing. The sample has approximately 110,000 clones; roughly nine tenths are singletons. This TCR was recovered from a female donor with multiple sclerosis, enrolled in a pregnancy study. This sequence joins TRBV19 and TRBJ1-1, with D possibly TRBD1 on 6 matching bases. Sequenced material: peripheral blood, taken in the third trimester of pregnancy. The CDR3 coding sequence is TGTGCCAGCTCAACGGGGGGGGCGGCCACTGAAGCTTTCTTT. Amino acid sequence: CASSTGGAATEAFF.